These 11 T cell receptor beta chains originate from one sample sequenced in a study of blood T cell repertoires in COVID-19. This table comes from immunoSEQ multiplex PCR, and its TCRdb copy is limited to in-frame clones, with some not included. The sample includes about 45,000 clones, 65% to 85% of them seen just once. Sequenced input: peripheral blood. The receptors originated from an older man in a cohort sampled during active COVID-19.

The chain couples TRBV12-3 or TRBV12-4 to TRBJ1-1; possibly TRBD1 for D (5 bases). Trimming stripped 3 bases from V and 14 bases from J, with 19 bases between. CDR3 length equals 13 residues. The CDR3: CASSFSQGRVRFF. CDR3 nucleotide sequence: TGTGCCAGCAGTTTTAGCCAGGGTAGAGTAAGGTTCTTT.

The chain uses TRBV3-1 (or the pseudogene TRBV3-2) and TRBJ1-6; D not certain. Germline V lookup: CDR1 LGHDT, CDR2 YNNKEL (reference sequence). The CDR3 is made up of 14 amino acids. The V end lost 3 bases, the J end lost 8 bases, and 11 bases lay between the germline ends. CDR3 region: CASSHGARDSPLHF. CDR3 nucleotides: TGTGCCAGCAGCCACGGTGCGAGGGATTCACCCCTCCACTTT.

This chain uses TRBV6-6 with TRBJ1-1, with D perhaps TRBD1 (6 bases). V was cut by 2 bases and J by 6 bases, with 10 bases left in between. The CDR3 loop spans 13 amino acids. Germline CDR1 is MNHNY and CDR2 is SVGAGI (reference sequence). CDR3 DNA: TGTGCCAGCAGTTACGGGACAATCGCTGAAGCTTTCTTT. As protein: CASSYGTIAEAFF.

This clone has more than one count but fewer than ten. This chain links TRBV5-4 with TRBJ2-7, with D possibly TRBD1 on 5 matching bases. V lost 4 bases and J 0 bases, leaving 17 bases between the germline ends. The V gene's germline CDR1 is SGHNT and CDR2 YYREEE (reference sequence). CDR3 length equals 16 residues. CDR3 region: CASSERRTRLSYEQYF. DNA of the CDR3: TGTGCCAGCAGCGAGAGAAGGACACGCCTCTCCTACGAGCAGTACTTC.

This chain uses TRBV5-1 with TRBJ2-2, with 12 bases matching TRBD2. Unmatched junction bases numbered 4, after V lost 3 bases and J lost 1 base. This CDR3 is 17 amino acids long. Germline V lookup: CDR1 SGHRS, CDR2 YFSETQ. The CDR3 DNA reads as TGCGCCAGCAGCTCCGAACTAGCGGGAGGGAACACCGGGGAGCTGTTTTTT. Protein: CASSSELAGGNTGELFF.

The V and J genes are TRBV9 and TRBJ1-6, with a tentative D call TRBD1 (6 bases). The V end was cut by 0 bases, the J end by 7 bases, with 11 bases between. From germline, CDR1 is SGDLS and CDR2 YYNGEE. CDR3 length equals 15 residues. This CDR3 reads CASSVELDSNSPLHF. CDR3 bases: TGTGCCAGCAGCGTAGAGCTGGACAGCAATTCACCCCTCCACTTT.

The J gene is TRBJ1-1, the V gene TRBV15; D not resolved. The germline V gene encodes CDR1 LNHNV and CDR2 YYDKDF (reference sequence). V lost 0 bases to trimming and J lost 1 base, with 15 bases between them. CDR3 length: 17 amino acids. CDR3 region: CATSREITDRGNTEAFF. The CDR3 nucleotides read TGTGCCACCAGCAGAGAGATTACCGATCGGGGGAACACTGAAGCTTTCTTT.

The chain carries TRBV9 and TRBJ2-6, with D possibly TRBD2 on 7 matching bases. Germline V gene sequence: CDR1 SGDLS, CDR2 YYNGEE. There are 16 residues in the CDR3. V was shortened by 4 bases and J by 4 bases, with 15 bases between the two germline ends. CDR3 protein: CASSPRGGAGANVLTF. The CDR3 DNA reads TGTGCCAGCAGCCCCAGAGGGGGGGCCGGGGCCAACGTCCTGACTTTC.

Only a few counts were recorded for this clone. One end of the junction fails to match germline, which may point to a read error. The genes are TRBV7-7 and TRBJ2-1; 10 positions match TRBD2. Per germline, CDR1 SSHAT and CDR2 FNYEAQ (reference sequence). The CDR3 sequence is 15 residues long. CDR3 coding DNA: TGTGCTAGCAGCTTGGGGACTAGCGTTTACAATGAGCAGTTCTTC. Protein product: CASSLGTSVYNEQFF.

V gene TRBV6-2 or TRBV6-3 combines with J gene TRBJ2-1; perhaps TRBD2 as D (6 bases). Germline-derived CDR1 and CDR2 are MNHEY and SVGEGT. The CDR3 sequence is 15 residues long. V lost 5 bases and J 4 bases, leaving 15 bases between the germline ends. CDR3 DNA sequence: TGTGCCAGCAGTCCCTGGGGTAGCGGTTACAATGAGCAGTTCTTC. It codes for CASSPWGSGYNEQFF.

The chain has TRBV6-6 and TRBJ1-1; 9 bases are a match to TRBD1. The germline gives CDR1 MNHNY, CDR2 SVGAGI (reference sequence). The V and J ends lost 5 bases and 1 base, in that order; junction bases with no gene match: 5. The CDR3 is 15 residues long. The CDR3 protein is CASSPGQGANTEAFF. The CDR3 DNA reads TGTGCCAGCAGTCCGGGACAGGGAGCGAACACTGAAGCTTTCTTT.